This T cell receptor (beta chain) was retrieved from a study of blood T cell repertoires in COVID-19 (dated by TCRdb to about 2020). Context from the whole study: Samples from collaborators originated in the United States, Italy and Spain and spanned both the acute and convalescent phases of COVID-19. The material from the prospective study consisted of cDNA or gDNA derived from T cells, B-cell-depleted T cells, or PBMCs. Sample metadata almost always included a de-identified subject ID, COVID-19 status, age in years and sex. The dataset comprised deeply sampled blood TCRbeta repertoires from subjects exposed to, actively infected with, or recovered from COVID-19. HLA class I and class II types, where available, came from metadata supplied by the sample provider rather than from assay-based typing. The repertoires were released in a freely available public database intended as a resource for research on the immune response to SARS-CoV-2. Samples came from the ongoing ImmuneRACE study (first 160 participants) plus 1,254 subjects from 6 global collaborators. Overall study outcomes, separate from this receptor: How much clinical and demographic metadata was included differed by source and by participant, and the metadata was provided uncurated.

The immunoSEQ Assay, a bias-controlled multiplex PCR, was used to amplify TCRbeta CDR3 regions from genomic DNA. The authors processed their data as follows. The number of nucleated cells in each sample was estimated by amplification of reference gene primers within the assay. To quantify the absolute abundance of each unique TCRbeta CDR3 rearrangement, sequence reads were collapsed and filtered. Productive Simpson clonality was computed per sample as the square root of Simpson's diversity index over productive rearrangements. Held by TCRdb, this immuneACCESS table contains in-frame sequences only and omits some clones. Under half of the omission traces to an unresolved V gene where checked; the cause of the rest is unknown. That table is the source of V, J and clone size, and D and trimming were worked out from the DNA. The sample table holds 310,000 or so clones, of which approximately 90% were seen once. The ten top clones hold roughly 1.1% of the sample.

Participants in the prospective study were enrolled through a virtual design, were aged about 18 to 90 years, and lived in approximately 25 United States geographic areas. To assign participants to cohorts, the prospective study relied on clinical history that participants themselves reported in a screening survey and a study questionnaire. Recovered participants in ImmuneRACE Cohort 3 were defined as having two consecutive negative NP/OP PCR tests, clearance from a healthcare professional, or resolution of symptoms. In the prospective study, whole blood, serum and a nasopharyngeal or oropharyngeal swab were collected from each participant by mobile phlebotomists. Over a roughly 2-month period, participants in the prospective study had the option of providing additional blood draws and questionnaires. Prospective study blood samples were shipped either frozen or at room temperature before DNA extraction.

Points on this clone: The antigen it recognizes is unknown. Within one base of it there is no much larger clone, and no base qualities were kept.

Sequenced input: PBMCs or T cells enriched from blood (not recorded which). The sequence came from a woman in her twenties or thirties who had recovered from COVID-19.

The nucleotides read TGTGCCAGCAGTTTAATCGGGTCTGGATCACCCCTCCACTTT. Its translation is CASSLIGSGSPLHF. The V gene is TRBV27 and the J gene is TRBJ1-6; too little of a D gene remains to name it. The CDR3 spans 14 residues, from the cysteine through the phenylalanine. The DNA shown is the 42-base CDR3, in frame from base 1. CDR1 MNHEY and CDR2 SMNVEV were looked up in the germline V gene (reference sequence). Cut back by 2 bases and 10 bases, the V and J ends lie 12 bases apart.